Listed here are 20 T cell receptor beta chains from one sample, sequenced in a study of PD-1 blockade in classical Hodgkin lymphoma. Sequencing used immunoSEQ multiplex PCR; TCRdb keeps in-frame clones, though not all of them. The sample lists 130,000 to 150,000 clones, around four fifths seen once, with roughly 9.2% in the top ten. Every patient experienced relapse after autologous stem cell transplantation, and brentuximab vedotin exposure varied. The sample here was peripheral blood mononuclear cells (PBMCs), taken before the second cycle of nivolumab. These TCRs come from a human donor with classical Hodgkin lymphoma.

The table lists this clone with a few counts. CDR3 bases: TGTGCCAGCAGTTACCCTCCTCACCAGCATTTT. This codes for CASSYPPHQHF. The chain is built from TRBV6-5 and TRBJ1-5; D is unresolved. CDR1 is MNHEY and CDR2 is SVGAGI in the germline V gene. V was pared by 2 bases and J by 12 bases, with 8 bases between. This CDR3 has 11 amino acids.

J is TRBJ2-5 and V is TRBV6-5; no reliable D call. The CDR3 totals 13 residues. Germline V lookup: CDR1 MNHEY, CDR2 SVGAGI. V lost 8 bases and J 2 bases, leaving 12 bases between the germline ends. CDR3 sequence (DNA): TGTGCCAGCGGACGAGGTGGGCAAGAGACCCAGTACTTC. Its translation: CASGRGGQETQYF.

The chain links TRBV28 to TRBJ2-7; TRBD1 aligns across 7 bases. Germline-derived CDR1 and CDR2 are MDHEN and SYDVKM. The CDR3 extends over 15 amino acids. The ends lost 5 bases at V and 3 bases at J; junction bases unmatched: 10. In nucleotides, the CDR3 is TGTGCCAGCAGTCCCTGGACAGGTTATGACTACGAGCAGTACTTC. Translated, it gives CASSPWTGYDYEQYF. Variable domain in full (rest from reference TRBV28 and TRBJ2-7): DVKVTQSSRYLVKRTGEKVFLECVQDMDHENMFWYRQDPGLGLRLIYFSYDVKMKEKGDIPEGYSVSREKKERFSLILESASTNQTSMYLCASSPWTGYDYEQYFGPGTRLTVT.

The CDR3 DNA reads as TGTGCCAGCACCCGGACAGCTCTTAACTATGGCTACACCTTC. It specifies CASTRTALNYGYTF. This chain joins TRBV28 and TRBJ1-2; tentative D call: TRBD1 (6 bases). The length of the CDR3 is 14 residues. V lost 7 bases, J lost 1 base, and 13 bases lay in between. The germline gives CDR1 MDHEN, CDR2 SYDVKM.

V and J are TRBV27 and TRBJ2-5; a weak D match, TRBD1 (6 bases). Looked up from germline, CDR1 is MNHEY and CDR2 is SMNVEV (reference sequence). The CDR3 runs 13 residues. Trimming took off 6 bases at V and 5 bases at J, with 13 bases between the two ends. The CDR3 reads CASRVQGGETQYF. Here the CDR3 DNA reads TGTGCCAGCAGAGTACAGGGCGGGGAGACCCAGTACTTC.

The chain joins TRBV27 to TRBJ2-1; TRBD2 aligns across 9 bases. The CDR3 runs 15 residues. CDR1 and CDR2 (germline): MNHEY, SMNVEV (reference sequence). Trimming took 7 bases from V and 1 from J; bases not matched to a gene: 5. The CDR3 bases are TGTGCCAGCACACGGACTAGCGCTTCCTACAATGAGCAGTTCTTC. It encodes CASTRTSASYNEQFF.

The rearrangement uses TRBV19 and TRBJ2-7; tentatively, D is TRBD1 (7 bases). V lost 6 bases and J 1 base, leaving 13 bases between the germline ends. The CDR3 length is 14 residues. Germline V gives CDR1 LNHDA, CDR2 SQIVND (reference sequence). CDR3 sequence: CASRGRDRSYEQYF. CDR3 DNA: TGTGCCAGTAGAGGGCGGGACAGATCCTACGAGCAGTACTTC.

V gene TRBV7-2 combines with J gene TRBJ1-4; the D gene is possibly TRBD1 (6 bases). Germline loops: CDR1 SGHTA, CDR2 FQGNSA. V was clipped by 2 bases and J by 8 bases, with 21 bases between them. The CDR3 runs 17 residues. The CDR3 DNA reads TGTGCCAGCAGCTTAAAGTTAGGTGGGGGGCCCGGAGAAAAACTGTTTTTT. Protein: CASSLKLGGGPGEKLFF.

This clone was recorded at least ten times. The rearrangement links TRBV7-9 to TRBJ2-2, with TRBD1 identical over 10 bases. The V gene's germline CDR1 is SEHNR and CDR2 FQNEAQ (reference sequence). The CDR3 contains 17 residues. The junction had 6 bases not matched to a gene; V was cut back by 1 base and J by 4 bases. CDR3 sequence (DNA): TGTGCCAGCAGCTTAGTTCCCCGGGACAGGGGCACCGGGGAGCTGTTTTTT. Translated: CASSLVPRDRGTGELFF.

This clone was found once. The chain employs TRBV6-5 and TRBJ2-2; D is uncertain. V lost 2 bases to trimming and J lost 6 bases, with 10 bases between them. CDR3 length: 14 amino acids. Germline CDR1 reads MNHEY; CDR2 reads SVGAGI. The CDR3 DNA sequence: TGTGCCAGCAGTTACAGATTCTGGTCCGGGGAGCTGTTTTTT. This gives the protein CASSYRFWSGELFF.

The gene calls are TRBV30 and TRBJ1-5; 12 bases map to TRBD1. The V gene's germline CDR1 is GTSNPN and CDR2 SVGIG (reference sequence). The CDR3 is made up of 15 amino acids. V lost 4 bases and J lost 5; bases outside the gene matches: 6. CDR3: CAWTTGTGGDQPQHF. CDR3 bases: TGTGCCTGGACCACCGGGACAGGGGGCGATCAGCCCCAGCATTTT.

J is TRBJ2-2 and V is TRBV2; TRBD2 is a possible D gene (6 bases). Trimming pared 8 bases from V and 4 bases from J, leaving 17 bases between. CDR3 length equals 15 residues. Germline CDR1 SNHLY, CDR2 FYNNEI. The CDR3 DNA follows: TGTGCCAGCCAGTCCGGGACTCCATTCACCGGGGAGCTGTTTTTT. As protein: CASQSGTPFTGELFF.

This chain uses TRBV13 with TRBJ1-4; D is undetermined. This CDR3 has 16 amino acids. V lost 1 base to trimming and J lost 5 bases, with 14 bases between them. Germline CDR1 PRHDT, CDR2 FYEKMQ (reference sequence). The CDR3 DNA reads as TGTGCCAGCAGCTTAGAACGTACGGCAGAGAATGAAAAACTGTTTTTT. This sequence encodes CASSLERTAENEKLFF.

The chain has TRBV5-6 and TRBJ1-1; D gene unclear. This CDR3 is built from 13 residues. With 2 bases removed from V and 1 base from J, the gap between germline ends came to 6 bases. Germline lookup yields CDR1 SGHDT and CDR2 YYEEEE. CDR3 sequence (DNA): TGTGCCAGCAGCTTCCCTTGGAACACTGAAGCTTTCTTT. Its protein is CASSFPWNTEAFF.

This clone has only a few counts. The V gene is TRBV5-5, the J gene TRBJ1-5, with D perhaps matching TRBD1 (5 bases). Germline-derived CDR1 and CDR2 are SGHKS and YYEKEE (reference sequence). This CDR3 contains 17 residues. Deletions cut 0 bases from V and 3 bases from J, with 16 bases between. The CDR3: CASSLGRGQGPNQPQHF. The DNA for the CDR3 is TGTGCCAGCAGCTTGGGAAGGGGTCAGGGTCCCAATCAGCCCCAGCATTTT. The variable domain in full, with the rest retrieved from reference TRBV5-5 and TRBJ1-5, is DAGVTQSPTHLIKTRGQQVTLRCSPISGHKSVSWYQQVLGQGPQFIFQYYEKEERGRGNFPDRFSARQFPNYSSELNVNALLLGDSALYLCASSLGRGQGPNQPQHFGDGTRLSIL.

The genes are TRBV9 and TRBJ2-3, with D possibly being TRBD2 (5 bases). CDR1 and CDR2 (germline): SGDLS, YYNGEE. V lost 4 bases and J 2 bases, leaving 14 bases between the germline ends. The CDR3 contains 15 residues. CDR3 amino acids: CASSLTLRDTDTQYF. The CDR3 bases are TGTGCCAGCAGCCTAACTTTGAGGGACACAGATACGCAGTATTTT.

The chain links TRBV7-9 to TRBJ1-5, with a tentative D call TRBD1 (6 bases). Trimming pared 6 bases from V and 10 bases from J, leaving 13 bases between. The CDR3 is 12 residues long. Germline CDR1 is SEHNR and CDR2 is FQNEAQ (reference sequence). CDR3 residues: CASSPTGGPQHF. As DNA, the CDR3 is TGTGCCAGCAGTCCGACCGGGGGCCCCCAGCATTTT.

The rearrangement joins TRBV6-5 to TRBJ1-2, with a weak D call TRBD1 (5 bases). CDR1 is MNHEY, CDR2 SVGAGI, per germline. The length of the CDR3 is 14 residues. V was pared by 7 bases and J by 4 bases, with 16 bases between. CDR3 sequence: CASIPGGWGYGYTF. Written as DNA, the CDR3 is TGTGCCAGCATTCCGGGGGGATGGGGCTATGGCTACACCTTC.

This chain joins TRBV6-5 and TRBJ2-1, with no clear D. The germline CDR1 and CDR2 sequences are MNHEY and SVGAGI. This CDR3 has 15 residues. Trimming left V 5 bases short and J 0 bases short, with 11 bases between. The CDR3 nucleotides are TGTGCCAGCAGTCGCCAGGTACCCTCCTACAATGAGCAGTTCTTC. Protein sequence: CASSRQVPSYNEQFF.

This chain uses TRBV7-2 with TRBJ2-3; 8 bases align to TRBD2. Trimming took 6 bases from V and 1 from J; bases not matched to a gene: 0. This CDR3 region has 13 residues. Germline V gives CDR1 SGHTA, CDR2 FQGNSA. CDR3 protein: CASRLAGTDTQYF. The CDR3 bases are TGTGCCAGCAGACTAGCGGGCACAGATACGCAGTATTTT.